This T cell receptor beta chain was documented in a study of response to subunit inactivated influenza vaccine. This clonotype was found a few times. Its target is unknown. Study-wide results and limits: The authors put forward the suggestion that each seasonal influenza vaccination may bring in only a limited number of new T cells.

The CDR3 runs to 14 residues. The germline gives CDR1 SQVTM, CDR2 ANQGSEA. J gave up 5 bases and V 2 bases, and 8 bases lay outside the gene matches. MiXCR, applied by TCRdb to the RT-PCR reads, yields one record per CDR3 protein. The sample lists under 200,000 distinct CDR3 sequences; around 11% were seen once. The chain joins TRBV29-1 to TRBJ2-5, with 7 nucleotides matching TRBD2. The material sequenced was CD8+ T cells sorted from PBMCs, taken roughly 24 months after vaccination. The clonotype originates from a man between 50 and 75 years old who received an inactivated influenza vaccine. The CDR3 DNA is TGCAGCGTTGAATCGGGCGGGAGCTCGGAGACCCAGTACTTC. It yields the protein CSVESGGSSETQYF.